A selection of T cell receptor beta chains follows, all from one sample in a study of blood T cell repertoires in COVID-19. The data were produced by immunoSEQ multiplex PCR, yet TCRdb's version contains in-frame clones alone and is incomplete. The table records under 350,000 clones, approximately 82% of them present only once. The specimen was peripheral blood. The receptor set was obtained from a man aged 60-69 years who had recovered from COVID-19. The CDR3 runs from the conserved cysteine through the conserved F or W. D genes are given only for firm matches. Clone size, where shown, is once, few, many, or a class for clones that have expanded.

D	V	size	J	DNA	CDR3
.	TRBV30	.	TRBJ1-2	TGTGCCTGGACACTGAGCTATGGCTACACCTTC	CAWTLSYGYTF
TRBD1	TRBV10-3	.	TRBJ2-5	TGTGCCATCAGTGGGACAGGGGGCATGCAAGAGACCCAGTACTTC	CAISGTGGMQETQYF
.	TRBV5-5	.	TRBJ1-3	TGTGCCAGCAGCTTGTGGACAGAAGGAAACACCATATATTTT	CASSLWTEGNTIYF
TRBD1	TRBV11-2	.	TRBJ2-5	TGTGCCAGCAGCGTGACAGGGGGACTGGGGCAAGAGACCCAGTACTTC	CASSVTGGLGQETQYF
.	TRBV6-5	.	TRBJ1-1	TGTGCCAGCAGCCTTAGGGGGAATGAAGCTTTCTTT	CASSLRGNEAFF
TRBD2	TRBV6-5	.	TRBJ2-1	TGTGCCAGCAACATAGCGGGACTAAGGTTTAATGAGCAGTTCTTC	CASNIAGLRFNEQFF
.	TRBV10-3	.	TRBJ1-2	TGTGCCATCAGTGTAGGACAGCTATTCACCTATGGCTACACCTTC	CAISVGQLFTYGYTF
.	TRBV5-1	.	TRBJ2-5	TGCGCCAGCAGCTTGGCCAGATTTGTTCTGCAAGAGACCCAGTACTTC	CASSLARFVLQETQYF
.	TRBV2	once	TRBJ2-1	TGTGCCAGCAGTGACACACGCTCCTACAATGAGCAGTTCTTC	CASSDTRSYNEQFF
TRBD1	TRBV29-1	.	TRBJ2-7	TGCAGCGTGAGTAGGGACAGGGGCAACGAGCAGTACTTC	CSVSRDRGNEQYF
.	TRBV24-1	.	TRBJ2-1	TGTGCCACCAGTGGAGCTAGCGACTCCTACAATGAGCAGTTCTTC	CATSGASDSYNEQFF
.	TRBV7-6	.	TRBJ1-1	TGTGCCAGCTTCGAGACAGGAGCCATGAACACTGAAGCTTTCTTT	CASFETGAMNTEAFF
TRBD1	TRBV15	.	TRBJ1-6	TGTGCCACCAGCAGACCCGACAGGGCTTCACCCCTCCACTTT	CATSRPDRASPLHF
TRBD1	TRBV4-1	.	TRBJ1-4	TGCGCCAGCAAAATGACAGGGTATGGTGAAAAACTGTTTTTT	CASKMTGYGEKLFF
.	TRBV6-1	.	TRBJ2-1	TGTGCCAGCAGTGAAATCGTTCGGGGAAATGAGCAGTTCTTC	CASSEIVRGNEQFF
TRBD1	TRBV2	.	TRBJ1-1	TGTGCCAGCAGTGAAGAAGGGGGCCGCACTGAAGCTTTCTTT	CASSEEGGRTEAFF
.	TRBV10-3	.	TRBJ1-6	TGTGCCATCAGTAGGGACGGGAGAAATTCACCCCTCCACTTT	CAISRDGRNSPLHF
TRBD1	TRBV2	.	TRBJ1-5	TGTGCCAGCAGCGGGACAGGGGCCCATCAGCCCCAGCATTTT	CASSGTGAHQPQHF
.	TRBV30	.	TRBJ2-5	TGTGCCTGGAGTCTTGGAGGGGAGACCCAGTACTTC	CAWSLGGETQYF
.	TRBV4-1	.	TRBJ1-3	TGCGCCAGCAGCCAAGGACGGAGTCCTTCTGGAAACACCATATATTTT	CASSQGRSPSGNTIYF
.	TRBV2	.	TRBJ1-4	TGTGCCAGCAGGGCAAATGAAAAACTGTTTTTT	CASRANEKLFF
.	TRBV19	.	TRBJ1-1	TGTGCCAGTAGTGACGACAGGAGGAACACTGAAGCTTTCTTT	CASSDDRRNTEAFF
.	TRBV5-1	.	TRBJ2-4	TGCGCCAGCAGCTTGGAACTAGCACGAGCCAAAAACATTCAGTACTTC	CASSLELARAKNIQYF
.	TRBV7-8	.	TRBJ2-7	TGTGCCAGCAGCTTCATAAATCTGGGGGGTCACCACGAGCAGTACTTC	CASSFINLGGHHEQYF
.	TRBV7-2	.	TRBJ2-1	TGTGCCAGCAGCTTTGCTAGTTACAATGAGCAGTTCTTC	CASSFASYNEQFF
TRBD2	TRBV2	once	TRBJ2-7	TGTGCCAGCAGTGACAGCGGGAGCTCCTACGAGCAGTACTTC	CASSDSGSSYEQYF
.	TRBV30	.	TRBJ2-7	TGTGCCTGGAGTGTACGAGGCTACGAGCAGTACTTC	CAWSVRGYEQYF
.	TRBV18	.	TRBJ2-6	TGTGCCAGCTCACCAGTCATAGCTGGGGCCAACGTCCTGACTTTC	CASSPVIAGANVLTF
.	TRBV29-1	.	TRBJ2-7	TGCAGCGTTGGGACTTCCTACGAGCAGTACTTC	CSVGTSYEQYF
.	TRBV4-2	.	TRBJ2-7	TGTGCCAGCAGCCAAATTTCCGAGGACGAGCAGTACTTC	CASSQISEDEQYF
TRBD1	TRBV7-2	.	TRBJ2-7	TGTGCCAGCAGCTTTCGACAGGGTAACGAGCAGTACTTC	CASSFRQGNEQYF
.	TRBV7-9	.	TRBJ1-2	TGTGCCAGCAGCGCGCATCTTAACTATGGCTACACCTTC	CASSAHLNYGYTF
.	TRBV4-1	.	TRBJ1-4	TGCGCCAGCAGCCAAGTCAGGGGAACTAATGAAAAACTGTTTTTT	CASSQVRGTNEKLFF
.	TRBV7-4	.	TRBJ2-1	TGTGCCAGCAGCTTAGCCCCGGACTGGGACAATGAGCAGTTCTTC	CASSLAPDWDNEQFF
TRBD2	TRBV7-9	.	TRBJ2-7	TGTGCCAGCAGCACCGGGACTAGTAACTACGAGCAGTACTTC	CASSTGTSNYEQYF